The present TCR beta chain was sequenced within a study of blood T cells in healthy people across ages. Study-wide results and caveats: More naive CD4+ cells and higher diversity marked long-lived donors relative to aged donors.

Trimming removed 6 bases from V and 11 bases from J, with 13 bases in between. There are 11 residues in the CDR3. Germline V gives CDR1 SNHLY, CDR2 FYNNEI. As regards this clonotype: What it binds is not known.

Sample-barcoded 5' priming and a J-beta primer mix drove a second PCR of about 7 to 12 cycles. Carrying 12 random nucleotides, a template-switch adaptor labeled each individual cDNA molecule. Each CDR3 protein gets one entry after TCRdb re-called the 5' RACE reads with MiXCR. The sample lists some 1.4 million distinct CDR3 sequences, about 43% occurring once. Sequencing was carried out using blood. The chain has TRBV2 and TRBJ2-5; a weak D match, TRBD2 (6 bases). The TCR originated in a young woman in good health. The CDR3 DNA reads TGTGCCAGCAGAGATCCGGAGGGGCAGTACTTC. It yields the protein CASRDPEGQYF. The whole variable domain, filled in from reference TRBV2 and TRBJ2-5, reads EPEVTQTPSHQVTQMGQEVILRCVPISNHLYFYWYRQILGQKVEFLVSFYNNEISEKSEIFDDQFSVERPDGSNFTLKIRSTKLEDSAMYFCASRDPEGQYFGPGTRLLVL.